A selection of T cell receptor beta chains follows, all from one sample in a study of cytomegalovirus exposure and HLA in healthy donors. Here immunoSEQ multiplex PCR was the method, and the copy in TCRdb shows in-frame clones only, minus some. Found here are 150,000 to 200,000 clones, more than 75% of them singletons; the top ten hold more than 1.5%. Input material: PBMCs. These receptors all come from a woman between 50 and 59 years old in good health and CMV-seronegative. Both conserved end residues are part of each CDR3.

>TRBV18
CASSPGQGGGGYTF
>TRBV7-2
CASSSTGPQGGEQYF
>TRBV7-9
CASSLTGPGNSPLHF
>TRBV2
CASGRGGSYNEQFF
>TRBV5-5
CASSYGGTEQFF
>TRBV7-8
CASSLTQISSYGYTF
>TRBV2
CASRRGIYEQYF
>TRBV7-2
CASSLQGAGGNTIYF
>TRBV7-2
CASSLRGAYNEQFF
>TRBV4-3
CASSQLTGTYPRYF
>TRBV28
CASRPGGSGSYNEQFF
>TRBV9
CASSPTAGLSHEQYF
>TRBV2
CASRGEWGGIPEAFF
>TRBV19
CASSIIGGATGELFF
>TRBV9
CASGPGGVIEQYF
>TRBV7-9
CASSTAGMEGYTF
>TRBV7-9
CASSPRRGGYEQYF
>TRBV4-3
CASSNLEGNGVQYF
>TRBV5-4
CASGLGTAVWGLTDTQYF
>TRBV5-1
CASSSGAGIKNTEAFF
>TRBV28
CASSSGGRGRTTGELFF
>TRBV6-5
CASSYRGTGASPLHF
>TRBV10-3
CASGLAGRDYEQYF
>TRBV29-1
CSVSQGESGNTIYF
>TRBV5-4
CASSFRTSGASSYNEQFF
>TRBV28
CASSFNSNYGYTF
>TRBV28
CASRGDRGRTEAFF
>TRBV7-2
CASSWTGGSTEAFF
>TRBV2
CASRYGNMNTEAFF
>TRBV7-9
CASSSSPGAYNEQFF
>TRBV7-8
CASSSGTGGGGNTGELFF
>TRBV7-3
CASSDGRDNEQFF
>TRBV4-1
CASSQASGTRGNEQFF
>TRBV6-5
CASRRDGQKNTEAFF
>TRBV27
CASSSGTGNTEAFF
>TRBV30
CAWSVGLAGVDEQFF
>TRBV6-6
CASSYAVLAGAETQYF
>TRBV7-2
CASSREGQDNQPQHF
>TRBV7-6
CASSLGGLREGYEQYF
>TRBV4-1
CASSHLNTGELFF
>TRBV7-9
CASSTTGRNTEAFF
>TRBV28
CASSFGRSPYEQYF